These T cell receptor beta chains were read from a single sample in a study of identical twins. Each CDR3 protein gets one entry after TCRdb re-called the 5' RACE reads with MiXCR. The sample includes a few hundred thousand distinct CDR3 sequences, more than 9% of them seen just once. The same sample was also used in a study of yellow fever vaccine responses in identical twins.

The source material was CD8+ T cells sorted from blood. The receptors stem from a young woman in good health. CDR3s include the opening cysteine and the closing phenylalanine or tryptophan. The D gene is left open where the match is weak. Rows may omit the clone size; those that give it use once, few, many or a size class.

clone_size | j_call | v_call | cdr3_length | d_call | cdr3_aa | cdr3_nt
. | TRBJ1-1 | TRBV13 | 14 | . | CASSKQGLNTEAFF | TGTGCCAGCAGTAAACAGGGTTTGAACACTGAAGCTTTCTTT
many | TRBJ1-1 | TRBV7-2 | 16 | . | CASSLVTALLNTEAFF | TGTGCCAGCAGCTTAGTCACGGCGCTATTGAACACTGAAGCTTTCTTT
. | TRBJ1-5 | TRBV6-1 | 14 | . | CASSHGQINQPQHF | TGTGCCAGCAGCCATGGACAGATCAATCAGCCCCAGCATTTT
few | TRBJ2-7 | TRBV20-1 | 11 | . | CSAKQGYEQYF | TGCAGTGCAAAACAGGGCTACGAGCAGTACTTC
few | TRBJ2-3 | TRBV6-5 | 9 | . | CASNPAQYF | TGTGCCAGCAACCCAGCGCAGTATTTT
few | TRBJ1-2 | TRBV29-1 | 12 | . | CSVATGNYGYTF | TGCAGCGTCGCCACAGGGAACTATGGCTACACCTTC
. | TRBJ1-2 | TRBV29-1 | 15 | TRBD1 | CSVEDGTGGNYGYTF | TGCAGCGTTGAAGATGGGACAGGCGGAAACTATGGCTACACCTTC
many | TRBJ2-2 | TRBV12-3/TRBV12-4 | 14 | TRBD1 | CASRAGGYTGELFF | TGTGCCAGCAGAGCAGGGGGCTATACCGGGGAGCTGTTTTTT
. | TRBJ2-5 | TRBV11-1 | 16 | . | CASSPDAGALSETQYF | TGTGCCAGCAGCCCGGATGCTGGGGCCCTGTCAGAGACCCAGTACTTC
. | TRBJ2-1 | TRBV28 | 14 | TRBD1 | CASSLGDRGDEQFF | TGTGCCAGCAGTTTAGGGGACAGGGGCGATGAGCAGTTCTTC
few | TRBJ1-1 | TRBV29-1 | 11 | . | CIGQGSTEAFF | TGTATTGGGCAGGGGAGCACTGAAGCTTTCTTT
. | TRBJ2-4 | TRBV4-1 | 17 | . | CASSQDFARSAKNIQYF | TGCGCCAGCAGCCAAGATTTTGCCCGATCAGCCAAAAACATTCAGTACTTC
. | TRBJ2-7 | TRBV6-5 | 15 | TRBD1 | CASSYEVGQVHEQYF | TGTGCCAGCAGTTACGAGGTGGGACAGGTCCACGAGCAGTACTTC
few | TRBJ2-4 | TRBV5-5 | 14 | . | CASSLRESRNIQYF | TGTGCCAGCAGCTTGAGGGAGTCGAGGAACATTCAGTACTTC
few | TRBJ2-7 | TRBV2 | 11 | . | CATRGRNEQYF | TGTGCCACCCGAGGGCGGAACGAGCAGTACTTC
. | TRBJ2-5 | TRBV7-9 | 14 | . | CASSPAGPQETQYF | TGTGCCAGCAGCCCCGCGGGGCCGCAAGAGACCCAGTACTTC
few | TRBJ1-2 | TRBV7-2 | 15 | . | CASSLVQSPNYGYTF | TGTGCCAGCAGCTTAGTCCAGTCACCTAACTATGGCTACACCTTC
few | TRBJ2-1 | TRBV7-3 | 19 | TRBD2 | CASSLVSSGRGVSDNEQFF | TGTGCCAGCAGCTTGGTTTCTAGCGGGAGGGGGGTTTCGGACAATGAGCAGTTCTTC
. | TRBJ2-1 | TRBV10-2 | 14 | . | CASSDGSLRNEQFF | TGCGCCAGCAGTGACGGGAGCTTAAGGAATGAGCAGTTCTTC
. | TRBJ2-1 | TRBV28 | 20 | TRBD2 | CASKLGGTSGRLSSYNEQFF | TGTGCCAGCAAGCTTGGGGGGACTAGCGGGAGACTTAGCTCCTACAATGAGCAGTTCTTC
few | TRBJ2-7 | TRBV6-1 | 13 | . | CASSEGTAYEQYF | TGTGCCAGCAGTGAAGGGACAGCCTACGAGCAGTACTTC
few | TRBJ2-1 | TRBV28 | 16 | TRBD2 | CASRPLKAGGRQEQFF | TGTGCCAGCAGACCACTTAAGGCGGGAGGTCGTCAGGAGCAGTTCTTC
few | TRBJ2-1 | TRBV5-6 | 14 | TRBD2 | CASSPGLAELGQFF | TGTGCCAGCAGCCCGGGACTAGCGGAGTTAGGGCAGTTCTTC
few | TRBJ2-1 | TRBV28 | 16 | . | CASRWTSTRGDNEQFF | TGTGCCAGCAGATGGACATCGACCCGCGGTGACAATGAGCAGTTCTTC
. | TRBJ2-1 | TRBV20-1 | 13 | . | CSANLQTYNEQFF | TGCAGTGCTAATTTACAAACTTACAATGAGCAGTTCTTC
few | TRBJ2-1 | TRBV14 | 16 | TRBD1 | CASSQVSGTGYNEQFF | TGTGCCAGCAGCCAAGTCTCCGGGACAGGGTACAATGAGCAGTTCTTC
. | TRBJ2-1 | TRBV27 | 14 | . | CASSLSHSYNEQFF | TGTGCCAGCAGTTTATCCCACTCCTACAATGAGCAGTTCTTC
. | TRBJ2-1 | TRBV29-1 | 17 | TRBD2 | CSVELGASGKLHNEQFF | TGCAGCGTTGAACTCGGCGCTAGCGGGAAGCTACACAATGAGCAGTTCTTC
. | TRBJ2-5 | TRBV28 | 16 | TRBD1 | CASSWGGTGAVGTQYF | TGTGCCAGCAGTTGGGGTGGGACAGGGGCCGTGGGAACCCAGTACTTC
. | TRBJ2-6 | TRBV4-1 | 15 | TRBD1 | CATLGQGSGANVLTF | TGCGCCACCTTGGGACAGGGCTCTGGGGCCAACGTCCTGACTTTC
many | TRBJ1-4 | TRBV6-5 | 15 | . | CASSYFNAGNEKLFF | TGTGCCAGCAGTTACTTTAATGCGGGGAATGAAAAACTGTTTTTT
. | TRBJ1-6 | TRBV15 | 15 | . | CATSRDRQNNSPLHF | TGTGCCACCAGCAGAGATCGGCAGAATAATTCACCCCTCCACTTT
few | TRBJ2-5 | TRBV28 | 16 | TRBD2 | CASSFLLAGGQETQYF | TGTGCCAGCAGTTTCTTACTAGCGGGAGGGCAAGAGACCCAGTACTTC
few | TRBJ2-7 | TRBV15 | 15 | TRBD2 | CATSSLGLAGSEQYF | TGTGCCACCAGCAGCTTGGGACTAGCGGGAAGCGAGCAGTACTTC
. | TRBJ2-3 | TRBV6-4 | 16 | TRBD2 | CASSDQLAGEVGTQYF | TGTGCCAGCAGTGACCAACTAGCGGGAGAGGTTGGTACGCAGTATTTT
. | TRBJ1-1 | TRBV7-9 | 14 | TRBD1 | CASSLEGQGLVAFF | TGTGCCAGCAGCTTAGAGGGACAGGGATTGGTAGCTTTCTTT
few | TRBJ2-7 | TRBV29-1 | 13 | TRBD1 | CSVQGTGGDEQYF | TGCAGCGTTCAGGGGACAGGGGGCGACGAGCAGTACTTC
many | TRBJ2-7 | TRBV29-1 | 12 | . | CSVGTPFDEQYF | TGCAGCGTTGGGACTCCTTTCGACGAGCAGTACTTC
few | TRBJ2-2 | TRBV10-1 | 15 | TRBD1 | CASSAPDRGTGELFF | TGCGCCAGCAGTGCCCCGGACAGGGGGACCGGGGAGCTGTTTTTT
few | TRBJ2-1 | TRBV24-1 | 17 | TRBD2 | CATSDTIAGGPYNEQFF | TGTGCCACCAGTGATACCATAGCGGGAGGGCCCTACAATGAGCAGTTCTTC
. | TRBJ2-5 | TRBV25-1 | 16 | TRBD1 | CASSEGFGTGQETQYF | TGTGCCAGCAGTGAAGGGTTCGGGACAGGACAAGAGACCCAGTACTTC
. | TRBJ2-1 | TRBV24-1 | 11 | . | CATSGGSEQFF | TGTGCCACCAGTGGGGGAAGCGAGCAGTTCTTC
many | TRBJ1-2 | TRBV12-3/TRBV12-4 | 14 | . | CASTWSGDAYGYTF | TGTGCCAGCACCTGGTCGGGGGACGCCTATGGCTACACCTTC
. | TRBJ2-3 | TRBV7-9 | 17 | TRBD1 | CASSLAWGQGGADTQYF | TGTGCCAGCAGCTTAGCGTGGGGACAGGGAGGAGCAGATACGCAGTATTTT
once | TRBJ2-2 | TRBV11-2 | 17 | TRBD2 | CASSHGLAGQNTGELFF | TGTGCCAGCAGCCATGGGCTAGCGGGACAGAACACCGGGGAGCTGTTTTTT
. | TRBJ2-5 | TRBV7-7 | 16 | . | CASSLYDGEGVETQYF | TGTGCCAGCAGCCTGTATGATGGAGAGGGAGTAGAGACCCAGTACTTC
. | TRBJ1-2 | TRBV6-5 | 15 | . | CASSYSTGNSYGYTF | TGTGCCAGCAGTTACTCTACAGGGAATAGCTATGGCTACACCTTC
few | TRBJ2-3 | TRBV2 | 13 | TRBD2 | CAAEAGNTDTQYF | TGTGCCGCAGAAGCGGGGAACACAGATACGCAGTATTTT
few | TRBJ2-7 | TRBV28 | 16 | TRBD2 | CASSLIRVAGALEQYF | TGTGCCAGCAGTTTAATCCGCGTAGCGGGAGCCCTCGAGCAGTACTTC
few | TRBJ2-2 | TRBV29-1 | 12 | . | CSVEVGSGELFF | TGCAGCGTTGAAGTAGGGTCCGGGGAGCTGTTTTTT
few | TRBJ2-3 | TRBV10-3 | 14 | . | CAISEARITDTQYF | TGTGCCATCAGTGAAGCTAGGATCACAGATACGCAGTATTTT
many | TRBJ2-1 | TRBV4-1 | 12 | . | CASSQGRNEQFF | TGTGCCAGCAGTCAGGGGCGCAATGAGCAGTTCTTC
few | TRBJ2-3 | TRBV10-3 | 15 | . | CAINPAEGGTDTQYF | TGTGCCATCAACCCGGCGGAAGGCGGCACAGATACGCAGTATTTT